These 2 T cell receptor beta chains were all obtained from the same sample, sequenced in a study of T cells in Graves' hyperthyroidism and ophthalmopathy. RNA transcripts served as the template for amplifying TCR beta CDR3 regions. TCR CDR3 underwent first-round RT-PCR with the HTBI primer set. MiXCR was run by TCRdb on the multiplex PCR reads, yielding one entry per CDR3 protein. This sample has 800,000 or so distinct CDR3 sequences, with 38% found just once. The specimen was blood. These receptors were obtained from a man aged 18-30 years with Graves' hyperthyroidism.

As to this clonotype: It may be a read error: a sequence one base away is much more abundant. V and J are TRBV10-1 and TRBJ1-1; D possibly corresponds to TRBD1 (5 bases). With 4 bases removed from V and 3 bases from J, the gap between germline ends came to 12 bases. In germline, CDR1 is WNHNN, CDR2 SYGVQD (reference sequence). This CDR3 is built from 14 residues. The CDR3 loop is CASSGGGGYTEAFF. The CDR3 DNA reads TGCGCCAGCAGTGGTGGCGGGGGGTACACTGAAGCTTTCTTT.

Concerning this clonotype itself: A read error may be the cause here, since a much bigger clone is one base away. The rearrangement joins TRBV12-3 or TRBV12-4 to TRBJ1-1; the D is unclear. The CDR3 has 12 amino acids. V lost 3 bases and J lost 9, with 11 bases in between. CDR3 nucleotides: TGTGCCAGCAGTTTGGGTCCCTCCCAAGCTTTCTTT. Translation: CASSLGPSQAFF.